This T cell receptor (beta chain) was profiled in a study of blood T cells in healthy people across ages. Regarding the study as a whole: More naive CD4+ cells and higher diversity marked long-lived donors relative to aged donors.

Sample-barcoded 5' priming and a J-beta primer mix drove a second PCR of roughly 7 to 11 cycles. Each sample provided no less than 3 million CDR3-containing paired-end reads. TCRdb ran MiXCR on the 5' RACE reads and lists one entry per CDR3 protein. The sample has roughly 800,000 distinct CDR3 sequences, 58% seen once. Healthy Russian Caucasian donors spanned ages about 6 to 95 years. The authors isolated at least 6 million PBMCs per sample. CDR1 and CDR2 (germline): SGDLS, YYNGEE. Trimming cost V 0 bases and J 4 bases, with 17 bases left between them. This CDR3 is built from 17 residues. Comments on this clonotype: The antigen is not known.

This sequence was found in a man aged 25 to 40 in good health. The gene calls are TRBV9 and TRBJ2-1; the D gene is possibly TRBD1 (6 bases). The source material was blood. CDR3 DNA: TGTGCCAGCAGCGTAGGAGGAGACAGGTCTGGGTACAATGAGCAGTTCTTC. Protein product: CASSVGGDRSGYNEQFF.